This entry lists 21 T cell receptor beta chains sequenced from one sample in a study of human T cells and chemical hapten exposure. TCRdb re-called the RACE reads through MiXCR, storing one row per CDR3 protein. The repertoire holds around 60,000 distinct CDR3 sequences, with around 7% as singletons. Time point indicated: pre-sensitization, week 0. Noted treatment: therapeutic diphenylcyclopropenone sensitization with weekly scalp DPC. The sample was whole blood, taken in connection with sensitization to the hapten diphenylcyclopropenone (DPC). These receptor sequences come from a woman aged 30 to 39 with alopecia areata. Some clones in this sample may be carry-over from other donors' samples.

This clonotype was detected ten times or more. The chain employs TRBV20-1 and TRBJ1-5; perhaps TRBD1 as D (6 bases). The CDR3 contains 12 residues. Germline CDR1 and CDR2: DFQATT and SNEGSKA (reference sequence). Trimming removed 2 bases at V and 5 bases at J, with 7 bases between. The CDR3 sequence is CSARKGDQPQHF. Here the CDR3 DNA reads TGCAGTGCTAGAAAGGGGGATCAGCCCCAGCATTTT.

This clonotype was counted between two and nine times. The chain links TRBV7-9 to TRBJ2-5, with D unresolved. The CDR3 runs 14 residues. In germline, CDR1 is SEHNR, CDR2 FQNEAQ (reference sequence). Deletions cut 2 bases from V and 1 base from J, with 8 bases between. The CDR3 DNA sequence: TGTGCCAGCAGCTTACGTTCCCCCCAAGAGACCCAGTACTTC. Amino acids: CASSLRSPQETQYF.

This clonotype was picked up many times. The rearrangement joins TRBV20-1 to TRBJ1-1; no clear D gene. The CDR3 contains 16 residues. The V and J ends lost 2 bases and 0 bases respectively, with 16 bases between them. Germline CDR1 is DFQATT and CDR2 is SNEGSKA (reference sequence). CDR3 nucleotide sequence: TGCAGTGCTAGAATCAGCCAGGCCGTTGTGAACACTGAAGCTTTCTTT. Protein product: CSARISQAVVNTEAFF.

This clonotype was observed at least ten times. V usage is TRBV7-9 and J usage is TRBJ2-3; D is unresolved. Germline V gives CDR1 SEHNR, CDR2 FQNEAQ (reference sequence). With 1 base removed from V and 7 bases from J, the gap between germline ends came to 0 bases. The CDR3 extends over 10 amino acids. The CDR3 DNA is TGTGCCAGCAGCTTAGATACGCAGTATTTT. This translates into CASSLDTQYF.

This clonotype came up many times. The chain is built from TRBV29-1 and TRBJ2-7; 11 nucleotides line up with TRBD2. J was trimmed by 2 bases and V by 5 bases; bases with no gene match: 8. The CDR3 length is 15 residues. Germline V gene data show CDR1 as SQVTM and CDR2 as ANQGSEA. CDR3 DNA: TGCAGCGTTACCGTAGCGGGGGGGTCCCCCTACGAGCAGTACTTC. Its protein is CSVTVAGGSPYEQYF.

Many counts were recorded for this clonotype. J is TRBJ1-1 and V is TRBV5-1; 7 positions match TRBD1. There are 13 residues in the CDR3. The V gene's germline CDR1 is SGHRS and CDR2 YFSETQ. V trimming: 4 bases; J trimming: 7 bases; junction bases outside the gene matches: 7. The CDR3 bases are TGCGCCAGCAGCCTACGACGGACAGGTGAAGCTTTCTTT. This codes for CASSLRRTGEAFF.

The sample holds many counts of this clonotype. This chain joins TRBV25-1 and TRBJ1-2, with D unresolved. The CDR3 runs 13 residues. V lost 5 bases, J lost 4 bases, and 11 bases lay in between. Germline-derived CDR1 and CDR2 are MGHDK and SYGVNS. The CDR3 nucleotides read TGTGCCAGCAGTACAACACACCCCTATGGCTACACCTTC. It specifies CASSTTHPYGYTF.

This clonotype came up many times. The rearrangement links TRBV6-5 to TRBJ2-5, with 7 bases identical to TRBD2. The V and J ends lost 4 bases and 7 bases, in that order; junction bases with no gene match: 3. The CDR3 is made up of 12 amino acids. Germline V gene lookup returns CDR1 MNHEY and CDR2 SVGAGI. CDR3 coding DNA: TGTGCCAGCAGTTCGGGGGGAAGGACCCAGTACTTC. This sequence encodes CASSSGGRTQYF.

This chain links TRBV20-1 with TRBJ2-1; TRBD1 aligns across 9 bases. V lost 6 bases and J lost 10; bases outside the gene matches: 7. From germline, CDR1 is DFQATT and CDR2 SNEGSKA (reference sequence). The CDR3 is 12 amino acids. Here the CDR3 reads CSAPDRGEEQFF. The CDR3 DNA reads TGCAGTGCCCCGGACAGGGGTGAGGAGCAGTTCTTC.

This clonotype has ten or more counts. The J gene is TRBJ2-1, the V gene TRBV12-3 or TRBV12-4; 8 nucleotides align to TRBD2. Germline trimming cut 7 bases from V and 15 bases from J; bases unmatched to any gene: 11. The CDR3 is made up of 12 amino acids. CDR3 coding DNA: TGTGCCAGCATCGACACCGGGACTAGGCGGTTCTTC. It specifies CASIDTGTRRFF.

The CDR3 DNA reads as TGTGCCAGCAGTCCCCGTGGGGGAGGGGGGGCCTATGAGCAGTTCTTC. It specifies CASSPRGGGGAYEQFF. V is TRBV27 and J is TRBJ2-1; perhaps TRBD2 as D (7 bases). This CDR3 is built from 16 residues. V was shortened by 5 bases and J by 8 bases, with 22 bases between the two germline ends. Germline CDR1 MNHEY, CDR2 SMNVEV (reference sequence).

In its sample, this clonotype was seen many times. This chain connects TRBV5-6 to TRBJ1-5, with D unclear. V was pared by 1 base and J by 0 bases, with 5 bases between. The CDR3 loop spans 14 amino acids. Germline V gives CDR1 SGHDT, CDR2 YYEEEE. The CDR3 reads CASSLWLSNQPQHF. DNA of the CDR3: TGTGCCAGCAGCTTGTGGCTTAGCAATCAGCCCCAGCATTTT.

This clonotype was recorded many times. This sequence joins TRBV3-1 and TRBJ1-1; 10 bases are shared with TRBD1. Germline V gene lookup returns CDR1 LGHDT and CDR2 YNNKEL (reference sequence). CDR3 length equals 14 residues. With V trimmed by 4 bases and J by 2 bases, 1 base remained unmatched. The CDR3: CASSRQGANTEAFF. CDR3 bases: TGTGCCAGCAGCCGACAGGGGGCCAACACTGAAGCTTTCTTT.

V is TRBV27 and J is TRBJ2-7; D not resolved. The ends were cut back, 2 bases at V and 4 bases at J, with 9 bases in the middle. Germline V CDR1 and CDR2: MNHEY, SMNVEV (reference sequence). The CDR3 spans 13 residues. CDR3 bases: TGTGCCAGCAGTTTAATATTCAGATACGAGCAGTACTTC. It codes for CASSLIFRYEQYF.

Ten or more counts support this clonotype. V gene TRBV7-9 combines with J gene TRBJ2-7; TRBD2 might be the D (5 bases). The CDR3 is 14 amino acids. Trimming took 6 bases from V and 0 from J, leaving 12 bases between them. Germline-derived CDR1 and CDR2 are SEHNR and FQNEAQ (reference sequence). This chain's CDR3 is CASRPAGLSYEQYF. The CDR3 DNA reads as TGTGCCAGCAGGCCGGCGGGCCTCTCCTACGAGCAGTACTTC.

This chain connects TRBV27 to TRBJ2-1, with TRBD1 matching over 10 bases. This CDR3 comprises 15 residues. Trimming at V came to 5 bases and at J to 8 bases, leaving 9 bases not matched to a gene. CDR1 is MNHEY, CDR2 SMNVEV, per germline (reference sequence). The CDR3 loop reads CASSQPGQGIDEQFF. CDR3 DNA sequence: TGTGCCAGCAGTCAACCGGGACAGGGGATAGATGAGCAGTTCTTC.

As concerns this clonotype: Since a much larger clone is just one base distant, this may be a read error. The CDR3 loop reads CASSQVFWDTDTQYF. As DNA, the CDR3 is TGTGCCAGCAGCCAAGTCTTTTGGGACACAGATACGCAGTATTTT. The rearrangement uses TRBV3-1 and TRBJ2-3; D unclear. Germline loops: CDR1 LGHDT, CDR2 YNNKEL (reference sequence). V lost 1 base and J lost 2, with 10 bases in between. This CDR3 has 15 residues.

This chain uses TRBV7-9 with TRBJ1-1; D gene unclear. CDR1 and CDR2 from the germline V gene are SEHNR and FQNEAQ (reference sequence). CDR3 length: 14 amino acids. V was shortened by 5 bases and J by 11 bases, with 21 bases between the two germline ends. The CDR3 sequence: CASSDQVLTWEAFF. CDR3 sequence (DNA): TGTGCCAGCAGCGACCAAGTCTTGACCTGGGAGGCTTTCTTT.

Ten or more counts support this clonotype. An end of the junction does not agree with germline; a read error may underlie this. The V gene is TRBV5-1, the J gene TRBJ1-2; D is possibly TRBD1 (5 bases). Germline V CDR1 and CDR2: SGHRS, YFSETQ. The CDR3 runs 12 residues. The CDR3 loop reads CASSLGGFGDTF. Here the CDR3 DNA reads TGCGCCAGCAGCTTGGGGGGCTTTGGCGACACCTTC.

This clonotype was counted only a few times. The genes are TRBV29-1 and TRBJ1-1; possibly TRBD1 for D (5 bases). Germline-derived CDR1 and CDR2 are SQVTM and ANQGSEA. V was pared by 2 bases and J by 4 bases, with 23 bases between. The CDR3 is 17 residues long. DNA of the CDR3: TGCAGCGTTGAAAGGACACTAAATCACCCGGGGGGCACTGAAGCTTTCTTT. Translated: CSVERTLNHPGGTEAFF.

This clonotype appeared many times. The gene calls are TRBV5-1 and TRBJ2-5, with D possibly called TRBD1 or TRBD2 (5 bases each). The germline V gene encodes CDR1 SGHRS and CDR2 YFSETQ. V was pared by 2 bases and J by 2 bases, with 13 bases between. The CDR3 covers 15 residues. The CDR3 region is CASSFMGTTQETQYF. Written as DNA, the CDR3 is TGCGCCAGCAGCTTTATGGGGACGACGCAAGAGACCCAGTACTTC.